This is a list of T cell receptor beta chains from one sample in a study of cytomegalovirus exposure and HLA in healthy donors. Generated by immunoSEQ multiplex PCR, the TCRdb table keeps only in-frame clones and is missing some. The table lists under 150,000 clones, 80% to 85% of them singletons, with just over 8% in the top ten. Sequenced input: PBMCs. The source is a woman between 45 and 60 years old in good health and CMV-seropositive. The CDR3 runs from the conserved cysteine through the conserved F or W. A D gene is named only where the DNA matches it firmly. Clone size is given for some rows only: seen once, a few or many times, or a class if the clone is expanded.

j_gene,abundance,d_gene,v_gene,CDR3nt,CDR3aa
TRBJ1-1,-,TRBD1,TRBV5-1,TGCGCCAGCAGCTTTGGGGACAGGGAGAACACTGAAGCTTTCTTT,CASSFGDRENTEAFF
TRBJ2-5,once,-,TRBV6-5,TGTGCCAGCAGTTACTCGAGAGGTACCGCAAGCCAGTACTTC,CASSYSRGTASQYF
TRBJ1-5,-,-,TRBV6-5,TGTGCCAGCAGTTGGCAGGGGTCCAATCAGCCCCAGCATTTT,CASSWQGSNQPQHF
TRBJ1-4,-,TRBD1,TRBV7-2,TGTGCCAGCAGCGGACAGGGGTTTTTAGTTGAAAAACTGTTTTTT,CASSGQGFLVEKLFF
TRBJ1-2,-,-,TRBV7-2,TGTGCCAGCAGCTTAAGTCAGGTCCTCTATGGCTACACCTTC,CASSLSQVLYGYTF
TRBJ2-5,-,-,TRBV6-1,TGTGCCAGCAGTTCCACGGTCCCGTGGGAGACCCAGTACTTC,CASSSTVPWETQYF
TRBJ1-2,-,-,TRBV21-1,TGTGCCAGCAGCCCCCGGGGGAGGGCGAATCCCGTCCGGGGCTACACCTTC,CASSPRGRANPVRGYTF
TRBJ1-2,-,TRBD1,TRBV4-3,TGCGCCAGCAGCCAAGACATGGGACAGAACTATGGCTACACCTTC,CASSQDMGQNYGYTF
TRBJ2-3,once,-,TRBV7-9,TGTGCCAGCAGCTCGGATACGCAGTATTTT,CASSSDTQYF
TRBJ2-7,once,TRBD1,TRBV9,TGTGCCAGCAGCGTAGAACAGGGGCCCTACGAGCAGTACTTC,CASSVEQGPYEQYF
TRBJ2-5,once,TRBD1,TRBV2,TGTGCCAGCGGACAACAGGGGTCGCGGGAGACCCAGTACTTC,CASGQQGSRETQYF
TRBJ2-7,-,TRBD2,TRBV4-3,TGCGCCAGCAGCCCAACTAGCGGGGGGGCCGAGTTCTACGAGCAGTACTTC,CASSPTSGGAEFYEQYF
TRBJ2-7,-,TRBD1,TRBV6-1,TGTGCCAGCAGTGGCAGGCTATACCGGGACAGGGTCGGCGAGCAGTACTTC,CASSGRLYRDRVGEQYF
TRBJ1-6,-,-,TRBV5-4,TGTGCCAGCAGCTTGCGGGACTATAATTCACCCCTCCACTTT,CASSLRDYNSPLHF
TRBJ1-2,-,-,TRBV7-8,TGTGCCAGCAGCTTAGATACGGGATATTATGGCTACACCTTC,CASSLDTGYYGYTF
TRBJ2-3,-,TRBD2,TRBV5-1,TGCGCCAGCAGCTCTCAACTAGCGGGATACACAGATACGCAGTATTTT,CASSSQLAGYTDTQYF
TRBJ1-1,-,-,TRBV29-1,TGCAGCGTTGACACGGGGGTTAAAACGAACACTGAAGCTTTCTTT,CSVDTGVKTNTEAFF
TRBJ1-1,-,-,TRBV7-8,TGTGCCAGCAGCCCCGTCGGAGGAGTGAACACTGAAGCTTTCTTT,CASSPVGGVNTEAFF
TRBJ2-7,-,TRBD1,TRBV25-1,TGTGCCAGCAGTGAATCGGGGGCCGGGACAGGGTCCTACGAGCAGTACTTC,CASSESGAGTGSYEQYF
TRBJ2-5,-,-,TRBV10-3,TGTGCCATCAGTGAGTCGTCGGAGACCCAGTACTTC,CAISESSETQYF
TRBJ1-1,-,-,TRBV2,TGTGCCAGCAGTTTGAGGCAGTACACTGAAGCTTTCTTT,CASSLRQYTEAFF
TRBJ1-5,-,-,TRBV30,TGTGCCTGGAGTGAACGGAATCAGCCCCAGCATTTT,CAWSERNQPQHF